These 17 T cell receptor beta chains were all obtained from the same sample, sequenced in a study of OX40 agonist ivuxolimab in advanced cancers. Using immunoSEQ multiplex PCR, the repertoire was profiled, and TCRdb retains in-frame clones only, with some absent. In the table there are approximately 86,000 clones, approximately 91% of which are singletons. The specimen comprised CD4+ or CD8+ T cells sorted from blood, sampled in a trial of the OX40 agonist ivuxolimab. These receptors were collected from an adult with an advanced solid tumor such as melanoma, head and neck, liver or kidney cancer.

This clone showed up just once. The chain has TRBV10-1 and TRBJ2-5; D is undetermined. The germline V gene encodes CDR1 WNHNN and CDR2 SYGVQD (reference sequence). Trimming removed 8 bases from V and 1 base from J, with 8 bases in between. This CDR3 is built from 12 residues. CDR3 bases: TGCGCCAGCCCCGCGACCCAAGAGACCCAGTACTTC. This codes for CASPATQETQYF.

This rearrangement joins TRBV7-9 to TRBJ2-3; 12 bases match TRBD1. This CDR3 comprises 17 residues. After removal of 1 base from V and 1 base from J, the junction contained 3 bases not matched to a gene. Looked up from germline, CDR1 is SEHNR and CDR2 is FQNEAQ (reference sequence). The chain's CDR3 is CASSLGGQGAGTDTQYF. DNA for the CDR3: TGTGCCAGCAGCTTAGGGGGACAGGGGGCCGGCACAGATACGCAGTATTTT.

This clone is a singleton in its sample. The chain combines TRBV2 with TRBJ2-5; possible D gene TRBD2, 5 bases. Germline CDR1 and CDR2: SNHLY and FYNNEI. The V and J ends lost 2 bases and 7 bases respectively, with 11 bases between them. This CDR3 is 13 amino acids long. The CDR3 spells CASSERTEGTQYF. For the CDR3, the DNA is TGTGCCAGCAGTGAAAGGACTGAGGGGACCCAGTACTTC.

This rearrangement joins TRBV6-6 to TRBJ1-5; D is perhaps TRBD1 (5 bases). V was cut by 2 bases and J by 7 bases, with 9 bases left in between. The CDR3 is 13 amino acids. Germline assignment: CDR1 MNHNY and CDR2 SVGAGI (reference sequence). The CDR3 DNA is TGTGCCAGCAGTTACGGGGGTTTCCAGCCCCAGCATTTT. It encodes CASSYGGFQPQHF.

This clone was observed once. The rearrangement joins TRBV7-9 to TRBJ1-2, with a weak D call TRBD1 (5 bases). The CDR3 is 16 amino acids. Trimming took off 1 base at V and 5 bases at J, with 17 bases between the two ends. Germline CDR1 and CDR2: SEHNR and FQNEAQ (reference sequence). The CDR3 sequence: CASSLVVGSGDYGYTF. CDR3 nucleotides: TGTGCCAGCAGCTTAGTGGTCGGGTCGGGGGATTATGGCTACACCTTC.

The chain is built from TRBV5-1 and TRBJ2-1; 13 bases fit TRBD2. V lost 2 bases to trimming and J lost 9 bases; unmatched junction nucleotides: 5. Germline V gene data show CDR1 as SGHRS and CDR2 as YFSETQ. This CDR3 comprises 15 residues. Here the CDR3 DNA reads TGCGCCAGCAGCTTAACTAGCGGGAGGGCCAGTGAGCAGTTCTTC. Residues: CASSLTSGRASEQFF.

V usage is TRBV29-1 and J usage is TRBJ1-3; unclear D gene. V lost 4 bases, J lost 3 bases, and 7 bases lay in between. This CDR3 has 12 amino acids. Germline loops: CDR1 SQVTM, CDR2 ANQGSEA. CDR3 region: CSVGRDGNTIYF. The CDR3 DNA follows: TGCAGCGTTGGACGGGATGGAAACACCATATATTTT.

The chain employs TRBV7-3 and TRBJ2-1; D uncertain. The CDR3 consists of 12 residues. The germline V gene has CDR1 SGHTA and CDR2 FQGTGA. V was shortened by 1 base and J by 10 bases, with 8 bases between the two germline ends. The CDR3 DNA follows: TGTGCCAGCAGCTTAAATGGGCGGGAGCAGTTCTTC. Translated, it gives CASSLNGREQFF. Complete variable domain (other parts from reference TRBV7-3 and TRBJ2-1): GAGVSQTPSNKVTEKGKYVELRCDPISGHTALYWYRQSLGQGPEFLIYFQGTGAADDSGLPNDRFFAVRPEGSVSTLKIQRTERGDSAVYLCASSLNGREQFFGPGTRLTVL.

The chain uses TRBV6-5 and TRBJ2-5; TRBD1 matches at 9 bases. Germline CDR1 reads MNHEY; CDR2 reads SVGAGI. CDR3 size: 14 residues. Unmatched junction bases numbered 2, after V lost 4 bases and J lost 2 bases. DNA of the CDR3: TGTGCCAGCAGTTCAGACAGGGGGCAAGAGACCCAGTACTTC. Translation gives CASSSDRGQETQYF.

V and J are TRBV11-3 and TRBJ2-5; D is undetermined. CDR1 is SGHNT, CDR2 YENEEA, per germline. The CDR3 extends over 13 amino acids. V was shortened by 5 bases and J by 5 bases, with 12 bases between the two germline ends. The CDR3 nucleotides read TGTGCCAGCAGCCTCGGGCCGCGGGAGACCCAGTACTTC. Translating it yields CASSLGPRETQYF.

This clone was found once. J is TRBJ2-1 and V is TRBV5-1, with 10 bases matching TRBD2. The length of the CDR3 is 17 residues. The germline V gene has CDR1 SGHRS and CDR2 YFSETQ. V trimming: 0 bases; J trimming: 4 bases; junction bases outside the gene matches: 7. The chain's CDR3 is CASSLVVTSGTYNEQFF. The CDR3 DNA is TGCGCCAGCAGCTTGGTAGTAACTAGCGGGACATACAATGAGCAGTTCTTC. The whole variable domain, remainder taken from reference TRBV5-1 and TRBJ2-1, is KAGVTQTPRYLIKTRGQQVTLSCSPISGHRSVSWYQQTPGQGLQFLFEYFSETQRNKGNFPGRFSGRQFSNSRSEMNVSTLELGDSALYLCASSLVVTSGTYNEQFFGPGTRLTVL.

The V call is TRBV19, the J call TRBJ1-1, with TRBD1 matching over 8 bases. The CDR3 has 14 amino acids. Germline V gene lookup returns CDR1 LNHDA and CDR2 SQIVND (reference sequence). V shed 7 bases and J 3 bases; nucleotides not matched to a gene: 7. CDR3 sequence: CASTRDRLYTEAFF. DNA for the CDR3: TGTGCCAGTACCCGGGACAGGCTTTACACTGAAGCTTTCTTT.

CDR3 in amino acids: CASSRDRTDTQYF. DNA of the CDR3: TGTGCCAGCTCACGGGACCGAACAGATACGCAGTATTTT. The chain uses TRBV18 and TRBJ2-3, with D perhaps given as TRBD1 or TRBD2 (5 bases each). Germline assignment: CDR1 KGHSH and CDR2 LQKENI. The CDR3 sequence is 13 residues long. V was trimmed by 4 bases and J by 3 bases, leaving 8 bases between them.

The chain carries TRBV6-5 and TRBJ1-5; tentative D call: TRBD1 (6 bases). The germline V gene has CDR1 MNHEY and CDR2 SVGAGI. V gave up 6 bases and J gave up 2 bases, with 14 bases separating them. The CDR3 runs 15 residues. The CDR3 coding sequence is TGTGCCAGCAGACTACAGGGATACGGCAATCAGCCCCAGCATTTT. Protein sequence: CASRLQGYGNQPQHF.

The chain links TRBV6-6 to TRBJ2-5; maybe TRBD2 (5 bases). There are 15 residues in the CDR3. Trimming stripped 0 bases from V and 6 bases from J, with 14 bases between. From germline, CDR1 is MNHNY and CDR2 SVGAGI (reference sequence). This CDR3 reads CASSYSRGVEKTQYF. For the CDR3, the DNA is TGTGCCAGCAGTTACTCACGGGGAGTGGAGAAGACCCAGTACTTC.

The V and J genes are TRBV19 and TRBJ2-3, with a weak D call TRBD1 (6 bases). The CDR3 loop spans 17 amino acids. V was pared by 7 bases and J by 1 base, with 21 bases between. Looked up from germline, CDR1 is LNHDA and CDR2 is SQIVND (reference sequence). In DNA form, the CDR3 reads TGTGCCAGTACCCAGGGCTCAGGGGTAAAGGGCACAGATACGCAGTATTTT. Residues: CASTQGSGVKGTDTQYF. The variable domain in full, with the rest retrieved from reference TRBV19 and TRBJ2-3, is DGGITQSPKYLFRKEGQNVTLSCEQNLNHDAMYWYRQDPGQGLRLIYYSQIVNDFQKGDIAEGYSVSREKKESFPLTVTSAQKNPTAFYLCASTQGSGVKGTDTQYFGPGTRLTVL.

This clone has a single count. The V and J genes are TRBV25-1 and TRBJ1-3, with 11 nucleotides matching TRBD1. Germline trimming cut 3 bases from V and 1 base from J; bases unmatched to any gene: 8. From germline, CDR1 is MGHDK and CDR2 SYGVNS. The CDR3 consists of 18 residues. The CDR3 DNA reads TGTGCCAGCAGTGAGGCTCCGGGACAGGGGGAATCTGGAAACACCATATATTTT. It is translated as CASSEAPGQGESGNTIYF.